This T cell receptor (beta chain) was sequenced for a study of blood T cell repertoires in COVID-19. Cohort 3 donors counted as recovered after two negative PCRs, clearance, or resolved symptoms. Germline lookup yields CDR1 SGHNT and CDR2 YYREEE (reference sequence). The CDR3 totals 13 residues. Trimming removed 4 bases at V and 9 bases at J, with 15 bases between. Produced via immunoSEQ multiplex PCR; TCRdb's table is partial and in-frame only. The sample lists about 320,000 clones, 70% to 90% seen once, with 8% to 13% in the top ten. The chain employs TRBV5-4 and TRBJ2-3, with unresolved D. The origin of this receptor is a woman aged 18-29 years who had recovered from COVID-19. The sample comprised PBMCs or T cells enriched from blood (not recorded which). CDR3 residues: CASSGGSPWTQYF. The DNA for the CDR3 is TGTGCCAGCAGCGGCGGTAGCCCATGGACGCAGTATTTT.